This T cell receptor (beta chain) was profiled in a study of OX40 agonist ivuxolimab in advanced cancers. Study observations and caveats: Doses of 0.1 to 3.0 mg/kg were accompanied by clonal expansion of CD4+ and CD8+ blood T cells by week 6.

As concerns this clone: Its antigen is as yet unknown.

This table comes from immunoSEQ multiplex PCR, and its TCRdb copy is limited to in-frame clones, with some not included. The sample comprises about 52,000 clones, approximately 86% of which are singletons, and around 14% rests with the top ten. CDR3 length: 16 amino acids. Germline assignment: CDR1 MNHNS and CDR2 SASEGT. Deletions cut 1 base from V and 2 bases from J, with 9 bases between. Sequences were derived from CD4+ or CD8+ T cells sorted from blood, sampled in a trial of the OX40 agonist ivuxolimab. The V gene is TRBV6-1, the J gene TRBJ1-6; D ambiguous. The source is an adult with an advanced solid tumor such as melanoma, head and neck, liver or kidney cancer. The CDR3 sequence: CASSEGDNPYNSPLHF. DNA of the CDR3: TGTGCCAGCAGTGAAGGGGATAACCCCTATAATTCACCCCTCCACTTT.